Given below is one T cell receptor (beta chain) in context. What this receptor recognizes is not known. No much larger clonotype is one base removed from it; base qualities were not supplied. The sample belongs to a study of blood T cell repertoires in COVID-19 (dated by TCRdb to about 2020). In terms of the full investigation: The collaborator samples originated in the United States, Italy and Spain and spanned the acute and convalescent phases of COVID-19. Where available, HLA class I and class II types were obtained from metadata supplied by the sample provider rather than from assay-based typing. The repertoires were released in a freely available public database meant as a resource for research on the immune response to SARS-CoV-2. The dataset comprised deeply sampled blood TCRbeta repertoires from subjects exposed to, actively infected with, or recovered from COVID-19. The material from the prospective study consisted of cDNA or gDNA derived from T cells, B-cell-depleted T cells, or PBMCs. The sample metadata nearly always contained a de-identified subject ID, COVID-19 status, age in years and sex. The samples were drawn from the first 160 participants of the ongoing ImmuneRACE study and from over 950 subjects provided by 6 global collaborators. General conclusions and limits of the study: The amount of clinical and demographic metadata varied by source and participant and was provided uncurated.

TCRbeta CDR3 regions were amplified from genomic DNA using the immunoSEQ Assay, a bias-controlled multiplex PCR. On the study's bioinformatics: Within the assay, amplification of reference gene primers was used to estimate how many nucleated cells each sample contained. Sequence reads were collapsed and filtered to measure the absolute abundance of every unique TCRbeta CDR3 rearrangement. For each sample, productive Simpson clonality was calculated as the square root of Simpson's diversity index over productive rearrangements. TCRdb took over this immuneACCESS table, retaining in-frame rearrangements with V and J assigned. Such tables are incomplete; in checked studies, under half of the missing clones stem from an unresolved V gene, and the remainder is unexplained. V and J calls and clone size come straight from that table; D and trimming were deduced from the DNA. The sample contains tens of thousands of clones, 70% to 90% of them found a single time. The ten largest clones capture approximately 18% of the sample.

The V end gives up 2 bases and the J end 2 bases, leaving 7 bases in the junction not matched to a gene. CDR1 and CDR2, looked up from the germline V gene, are SGHDT and YYEEEE. From cysteine to phenylalanine, the CDR3 is 16 amino acids long. Of the read, only the CDR3 DNA is kept; its 48 bases are in frame from base 1. Collaborating institutions collected whole blood in K2EDTA tubes following their own protocols. Collaborator samples were shipped for TCRbeta analysis as frozen whole blood, isolated PBMCs, or DNA extracted from either sample type. The chain is assembled from TRBV5-6 and TRBJ1-3; 7 central nucleotides agree with TRBD1. The sequence derives from a human donor in a cohort sampled during active COVID-19. Sequenced input: peripheral blood. The DNA sequence is as follows: TGTGCCAGCAGCTTCGGGACAGAACTCACTGGAAACACCATATATTTT. It codes for CASSFGTELTGNTIYF.